These 9 T cell receptor beta chains were all obtained from the same sample, sequenced in a study of blood T cell repertoires in COVID-19 (dated by TCRdb to 2018 to 2020). The library relied on the immunoSEQ multiplex PCR assay. The immuneACCESS repertoire file appears here via TCRdb, limited to in-frame rearrangements. These files lack a portion of the clones; in checked studies, under half of the deficit traces to unresolved V genes, and the cause of the others is not known. In all, the sample holds 300,000 to 350,000 clones, and around nine tenths of those were seen once. The ten largest clones capture roughly 4% of the sample. The sequenced sample was peripheral blood. These receptors originate from a woman aged 55-69 years with COVID-19, enrolled during active disease.

The J gene is TRBJ2-5, the V gene TRBV6-5, with TRBD1 matching over 7 bases. The CDR3 sequence is 15 residues long. From germline, CDR1 is MNHEY and CDR2 SVGAGI. V dropped 7 bases and J dropped 5; count of bases not matched to a gene: 13. CDR3 DNA sequence: TGTGCCAGCACCCGACTCGACAGGGCTGGGGAGACCCAGTACTTC. Amino acids: CASTRLDRAGETQYF.

The rearrangement joins TRBV6-6 to TRBJ1-6; D perhaps matches TRBD1 (6 bases). The CDR3 loop spans 14 amino acids. Germline V gene sequence: CDR1 MNHNY, CDR2 SVGAGI (reference sequence). V was cut by 6 bases and J by 7 bases, with 13 bases left in between. The CDR3 region has the DNA TGTGCCAGCAGACTGGGACATCCAAATTCACCCCTCCACTTT. Protein product: CASRLGHPNSPLHF.

This clone was observed a few times. This chain connects TRBV2 to TRBJ1-2; 9 nucleotides align to TRBD1. This CDR3 region has 16 residues. V was pared by 6 bases and J by 3 bases, with 11 bases of the junction left unmatched. Germline V gene data show CDR1 as SNHLY and CDR2 as FYNNEI. In nucleotides, the CDR3 is TGTGCCAGCAGCCCCGGCCGGACAGGGGATCACTATGGCTACACCTTC. Translation gives CASSPGRTGDHYGYTF.

This clone is a singleton in its sample. V and J are TRBV9 and TRBJ2-7; 9 nucleotides agree with TRBD1. CDR3 length equals 15 residues. Germline CDR1 is SGDLS and CDR2 is YYNGEE. V shed 4 bases and J 3 bases; nucleotides not matched to a gene: 8. The CDR3 nucleotides read TGTGCCAGCAGCTCACCGCGACAGGGGGGCTACGAGCAGTACTTC. Its translation is CASSSPRQGGYEQYF.

The chain carries TRBV18 and TRBJ2-6; 9 nucleotides align to TRBD1. V lost 3 bases to trimming and J lost 2 bases; unmatched junction nucleotides: 5. This CDR3 contains 17 residues. Germline V gene data show CDR1 as KGHSH and CDR2 as LQKENI. CDR3 in amino acids: CASSPGQGRTGANVLTF. The CDR3 nucleotides are TGTGCCAGCTCACCGGGACAGGGTCGAACTGGGGCCAACGTCCTGACTTTC.

The chain is built from TRBV6-1 and TRBJ1-5, with 7 bases matching TRBD1. Germline loops: CDR1 MNHNS, CDR2 SASEGT. CDR3 length: 14 residues. The V gene end was trimmed by 10 bases and the J gene end by 4 bases; junction bases not matched to a gene: 10. DNA of the CDR3: TGTGCCACCAAAGAGGGGGCTTGGAATCAGCCCCAGCATTTT. Translating it yields CATKEGAWNQPQHF.

The rearrangement joins TRBV11-1 to TRBJ1-2, with TRBD1 matching over 8 bases. J was trimmed by 8 bases and V by 5 bases; bases with no gene match: 7. The germline V gene encodes CDR1 SGHAT and CDR2 FQDESV (reference sequence). The CDR3 extends over 13 amino acids. In DNA, the CDR3 is TGTGCCAGCAGCAGCCGACAGGGGCCGGGCTACACCTTC. Protein sequence: CASSSRQGPGYTF. The full variable domain, in which reference TRBV11-1 and TRBJ1-2 provide the parts outside the CDR3, is EAEVAQSPRYKITEKSQAVAFWCDPISGHATLYWYRQILGQGPELLVQFQDESVVDDSQLPKDRFSAERLKGVDSTLKIQPAELGDSAMYLCASSSRQGPGYTFGSGTRLTVV.

The chain recombines TRBV28 with TRBJ1-1; perhaps TRBD1 as D (5 bases). Germline V lookup: CDR1 MDHEN, CDR2 SYDVKM. The CDR3 is 13 amino acids. V was trimmed by 6 bases and J by 10 bases, leaving 18 bases between them. This CDR3 reads CASSPRQIVGAFF. CDR3 DNA sequence: TGTGCCAGCAGCCCTCGACAGATTGTTGGAGCTTTCTTT.

The gene calls are TRBV15 and TRBJ1-5; 7 nucleotides line up with TRBD1. The junction had 17 bases not matched to a gene; V was cut back by 8 bases and J by 10 bases. Looked up from germline, CDR1 is LNHNV and CDR2 is YYDKDF (reference sequence). The CDR3 is 15 residues long. The CDR3 region is CATGKGQLEGGPQHF. DNA of the CDR3: TGTGCCACCGGCAAGGGACAGCTAGAGGGGGGTCCCCAGCATTTT.